The 22 T cell receptor beta chains given below trace back to one sample, sequenced in a study of blood T cell repertoires in COVID-19. Here immunoSEQ multiplex PCR was the method, and the copy in TCRdb shows in-frame clones only, minus some. The data contain 150,000 to 190,000 clones, over 75% of them singletons. The material sequenced was peripheral blood. These receptors all stem from a woman aged 35 to 49 with acute or convalescent COVID-19.

The chain recombines TRBV3-1 (or the pseudogene TRBV3-2) with TRBJ2-6, with D unresolved. The V gene's germline CDR1 is LGHDT and CDR2 YNNKEL (reference sequence). Trimming removed 1 base at V and 3 bases at J, with 4 bases between. The CDR3 sequence is 14 residues long. The CDR3 is CASSQAGGANVLTF. In nucleotides, the CDR3 is TGTGCCAGCAGCCAAGCGGGTGGGGCCAACGTCCTGACTTTC.

The rearrangement links TRBV5-1 to TRBJ2-7; possibly TRBD1 for D (5 bases). CDR1 is SGHRS, CDR2 YFSETQ, per germline. V dropped 4 bases and J dropped 3 bases, with 17 bases sitting between them. The CDR3 has 15 amino acids. The CDR3 region has the DNA TGCGCCAGCAGCAAGGACACCGTGTCGTTCTACGAGCAGTACTTC. Translated, it gives CASSKDTVSFYEQYF.

The rearrangement joins TRBV7-2 to TRBJ2-2; 8 positions agree with TRBD2. The CDR3 length is 15 residues. With 7 bases clipped from V and 4 bases from J, the junction kept 8 bases outside the gene matches. Germline assignment: CDR1 SGHTA and CDR2 FQGNSA. CDR3 sequence reads: CASTTVAGRTGELFF. Written as DNA, the CDR3 is TGTGCCAGCACGACCGTAGCGGGGCGCACCGGGGAGCTGTTTTTT.

The genes are TRBV7-9 and TRBJ1-4; 9 bases are shared with TRBD1. Trimming at V came to 1 base and at J to 8 bases, leaving 8 bases not matched to a gene. Germline CDR1 and CDR2: SEHNR and FQNEAQ (reference sequence). The CDR3 has 16 residues. In nucleotides, the CDR3 is TGTGCCAGCAGCTTAGACCTCCGGGACAGGGACGAAAAACTGTTTTTT. Its translation is CASSLDLRDRDEKLFF.

This clone was seen just once. This sequence joins TRBV6-5 and TRBJ1-5; TRBD1 agrees at 7 bases. CDR1 is MNHEY, CDR2 SVGAGI, per germline. The CDR3 loop spans 14 amino acids. V was clipped by 6 bases and J by 3 bases; unmatched bases: 5. The CDR3 DNA reads as TGTGCCAGCAGCGTGACAGGGAACAATCAGCCCCAGCATTTT. Translation: CASSVTGNNQPQHF.

The chain recombines TRBV7-2 with TRBJ1-4; D not certain. The length of the CDR3 is 14 residues. CDR1 and CDR2 (germline): SGHTA, FQGNSA. V shed 1 base and J shed 8 bases, with 11 bases lying between them. CDR3 DNA: TGTGCCAGCAGCTTAGTTTCAGTAGCCGAAAAACTGTTTTTT. Translating it yields CASSLVSVAEKLFF.

The chain uses TRBV29-1 and TRBJ2-7; 9 bases are a match to TRBD1. V lost 5 bases to trimming and J lost 2 bases; unmatched junction nucleotides: 10. Germline CDR1 reads SQVTM; CDR2 reads ANQGSEA. CDR3 length equals 15 residues. In DNA form, the CDR3 reads TGCAGCGTTACCCGAGGGACAGGGCATACCTACGAGCAGTACTTC. Translated, it gives CSVTRGTGHTYEQYF.

This rearrangement joins TRBV6-5 to TRBJ1-6; no firm D call. Trimming cost V 3 bases and J 10 bases, with 13 bases left between them. This CDR3 is built from 14 residues. CDR1 and CDR2 from the germline V gene are MNHEY and SVGAGI. CDR3 in DNA: TGTGCCAGCAGTTATGAGTCACTTATATCACCCCTCCACTTT. This gives the protein CASSYESLISPLHF.

This clone has only one observation. The chain has TRBV7-6 and TRBJ2-7; 11 bases are a match to TRBD1. The V segment lost 5 bases and the J segment 4 bases; nucleotides outside the gene matches: 7. The germline gives CDR1 SGHVS, CDR2 FNYEAQ. The CDR3 is 15 amino acids. CDR3 sequence: CASSERTGGIYEQYF. The DNA for the CDR3 is TGTGCCAGCAGCGAACGGACAGGGGGCATTTACGAGCAGTACTTC.

There are a few counts of this clone. The chain is built from TRBV6-6 and TRBJ1-6; D perhaps matches TRBD1 (6 bases). The ends were cut back, 4 bases at V and 8 bases at J, with 18 bases in the middle. The CDR3 runs 16 residues. Looked up from germline, CDR1 is MNHNY and CDR2 is SVGAGI (reference sequence). CDR3 protein: CASSFRGQPLDSPLHF. The CDR3 nucleotides are TGTGCCAGCAGTTTCCGAGGACAGCCTCTGGATTCACCCCTCCACTTT.

The V and J genes are TRBV5-1 and TRBJ2-7, with 10 bases that match TRBD1. J lost 7 bases, V lost 0 bases, and 7 bases had no gene match. The germline CDR1 and CDR2 sequences are SGHRS and YFSETQ. The CDR3 has 15 amino acids. In DNA form, the CDR3 reads TGCGCCAGCAGCTTGGACGGGACAGGGGTGGGAGAGCAGTACTTC. It is translated as CASSLDGTGVGEQYF. Drawing the rest from reference TRBV5-1 and TRBJ2-7, the complete variable domain is KAGVTQTPRYLIKTRGQQVTLSCSPISGHRSVSWYQQTPGQGLQFLFEYFSETQRNKGNFPGRFSGRQFSNSRSEMNVSTLELGDSALYLCASSLDGTGVGEQYFGPGTRLTVT.

The chain has TRBV7-9 and TRBJ2-4; D may be TRBD1 (6 bases). The CDR3 has 14 amino acids. Germline-derived CDR1 and CDR2 are SEHNR and FQNEAQ (reference sequence). Trimming took 1 base from V and 4 from J, leaving 8 bases between them. The CDR3, as DNA: TGTGCCAGCAGCTTAGGACAGGAAAAAAACATTCAGTACTTC. Translation: CASSLGQEKNIQYF.

The rearrangement uses TRBV28 and TRBJ1-1; maybe TRBD1 (5 bases). CDR3 length equals 15 residues. Between the trimmed V and J ends, which lost 6 bases and 4 bases, there was a span of 18 bases. CDR1 is MDHEN, CDR2 SYDVKM, per germline. In DNA form, the CDR3 reads TGTGCCAGCAGCGGGGGTTTGGGGCCGGGCACTGAAGCTTTCTTT. It yields the protein CASSGGLGPGTEAFF.

This sequence joins TRBV2 and TRBJ2-1, with a tentative D call TRBD2 (5 bases). This CDR3 region has 15 residues. Germline CDR1 and CDR2: SNHLY and FYNNEI. V was cut by 5 bases and J by 0 bases, with 11 bases left in between. This chain's CDR3 is CASSQDSNSYNEQFF. The CDR3 DNA follows: TGTGCCAGCAGTCAGGACTCAAACTCCTACAATGAGCAGTTCTTC.

CDR3 bases: TGTGCCAGCACTTCGAGAGGGACAGGGAATCTGGGCTATGGCTACACCTTC. Its protein is CASTSRGTGNLGYGYTF. The chain couples TRBV3-1 (or the pseudogene TRBV3-2) to TRBJ1-2, with TRBD1 identical over 9 bases. V was clipped by 7 bases and J by 4 bases; unmatched bases: 16. This CDR3 is 17 amino acids long. Per the germline V gene, CDR1 is LGHDT and CDR2 is YNNKEL (reference sequence).

This chain connects TRBV5-1 to TRBJ1-2; no clear D. CDR1 is SGHRS, CDR2 YFSETQ, per germline. V dropped 0 bases and J dropped 7 bases, with 13 bases sitting between them. CDR3 size: 14 residues. CDR3 in amino acids: CASSLVDRESGYTF. CDR3 nucleotides: TGCGCCAGCAGCTTGGTAGATAGGGAGAGTGGCTACACCTTC.

The V gene is TRBV6-1, the J gene TRBJ1-5; TRBD1 might be the D (5 bases). V was shortened by 2 bases and J by 0 bases, with 14 bases between the two germline ends. The CDR3 length is 17 residues. Per germline, CDR1 MNHNS and CDR2 SASEGT. CDR3 residues: CASSEFGGRYSNQPQHF. The CDR3 DNA reads TGTGCCAGCAGTGAATTCGGGGGACGGTATAGCAATCAGCCCCAGCATTTT.

This clone was counted between two and nine times. V and J are TRBV5-1 and TRBJ2-7; 13 bases match TRBD2. The V gene end was trimmed by 3 bases and the J gene end by 2 bases; junction bases not matched to a gene: 2. The germline gives CDR1 SGHRS, CDR2 YFSETQ. The CDR3 has 15 residues. CDR3: CASSYGTSGTYEQYF. In DNA form, the CDR3 reads TGCGCCAGCAGCTACGGGACTAGCGGGACCTACGAGCAGTACTTC.

V is TRBV9 and J is TRBJ2-3; tentatively, D is TRBD1 (6 bases). Trimming removed 0 bases at V and 4 bases at J, with 9 bases between. The CDR3 consists of 14 residues. Germline V gene data show CDR1 as SGDLS and CDR2 as YYNGEE. CDR3 sequence reads: CASSVAQGPDTQYF. The CDR3 DNA is TGTGCCAGCAGCGTAGCTCAGGGGCCAGATACGCAGTATTTT.

The rearrangement uses TRBV6-2 or TRBV6-3 and TRBJ2-7; 14 nucleotides align to TRBD2. CDR3 size: 17 residues. The V gene end was trimmed by 5 bases and the J gene end by 1 base; junction bases not matched to a gene: 7. From germline, CDR1 is MNHEY and CDR2 SVGEGT. CDR3 nucleotides: TGTGCCAGCAGTCACGGGACTAGCGGGAGAAGGTCCTACGAGCAGTACTTC. Translation gives CASSHGTSGRRSYEQYF.

The V gene is TRBV6-5, the J gene TRBJ1-2; tentative D call: TRBD1 (6 bases). Trimming pared 10 bases from V and 8 bases from J, leaving 14 bases between. Germline V lookup: CDR1 MNHEY, CDR2 SVGAGI. The CDR3 length is 11 residues. This chain's CDR3 is CANGAGVGYTF. As DNA, the CDR3 is TGTGCCAATGGGGCAGGGGTAGGCTACACCTTC.

The V and J genes are TRBV12-3 or TRBV12-4 and TRBJ2-7; no definite D call. This CDR3 comprises 13 residues. V lost 7 bases and J 5 bases, leaving 15 bases between the germline ends. The CDR3 region is CASTPGEADEQYF. CDR3 in DNA: TGTGCCAGCACCCCCGGCGAGGCCGACGAGCAGTACTTC.